This T cell receptor (beta chain) was sequenced for a study of blood T cell repertoires in COVID-19. Study at large: PBMCs, B-cell-depleted T cells, or T cells provided the cDNA or gDNA that made up the material.

In the source study's methods: Cell counts per sample came from amplifying reference gene primers. Repertoires were generated with immunoSEQ multiplex PCR, while TCRdb's copy carries only in-frame clones and drops some. For V, J and clone size, that table is used; D and trimming come from the DNA. Of approximately 290,000 clones listed, nearly 90% are singletons. Living in roughly 23 US areas, the participants were between 18 and 89 years of age. Participant-reported clinical history was the basis for cohort assignment. The clonotype was recovered from a woman aged 18-30 years with acute COVID-19. Sequencing was carried out using PBMCs or T cells enriched from blood (not recorded which).

CDR3 protein: CASSPDRAPRQETQYF. The CDR3 coding sequence is TGTGCCAGCAGTCCTGACAGGGCCCCAAGACAAGAGACCCAGTACTTC. The V gene is TRBV28, the J gene TRBJ2-5, with 7 bases identical to TRBD1. The junction had 11 bases not matched to a gene; V was cut back by 5 bases and J by 2 bases. The germline V gene encodes CDR1 MDHEN and CDR2 SYDVKM. CDR3 size: 16 residues.